Listed here are 5 T cell receptor beta chains from one sample, sequenced in a study of OX40 agonist ivuxolimab in advanced cancers. The table came from immunoSEQ multiplex PCR; TCRdb's copy has only in-frame clones and leaves some out. This table holds roughly 60,000 clones, approximately 91% found once. Sequencing was performed on CD4+ or CD8+ T cells sorted from blood, taken in a trial of the OX40 agonist ivuxolimab. The receptors stem from an adult with an advanced solid tumor such as melanoma, head and neck, liver or kidney cancer.

DNA of the CDR3: TGTGCCAGTACCTCGGGCACCCGAACGAACACCGGGGAGCTGTTTTTT. Amino acids: CASTSGTRTNTGELFF. The chain combines TRBV19 with TRBJ2-2; D is ambiguous. The V end lost 7 bases, the J end lost 0 bases, and 15 bases lay between the germline ends. There are 16 residues in the CDR3. Per germline, CDR1 LNHDA and CDR2 SQIVND (reference sequence).

The chain has TRBV30 and TRBJ1-2, with TRBD1 matching over 8 bases. The germline CDR1 and CDR2 sequences are GTSNPN and SVGIG (reference sequence). Unmatched junction bases numbered 7, after V lost 3 bases and J lost 4 bases. CDR3 length: 14 residues. CDR3 residues: CAWRQTGAFYGYTF. CDR3 nucleotides: TGTGCCTGGAGGCAGACAGGGGCTTTCTATGGCTACACCTTC.

This chain uses TRBV19 with TRBJ1-4; possible D gene TRBD1, 6 bases. The CDR3 extends over 15 amino acids. Germline V gene lookup returns CDR1 LNHDA and CDR2 SQIVND (reference sequence). V was cut by 5 bases and J by 5 bases, with 15 bases left in between. The CDR3 spells CASSSPWTVNEKLFF. Written as DNA, the CDR3 is TGTGCCAGTAGTTCTCCTTGGACAGTCAATGAAAAACTGTTTTTT.

This chain links TRBV10-3 with TRBJ1-5; a weak D match, TRBD1 (6 bases). CDR1 is ENHRY, CDR2 SYGVKD, per germline. V was clipped by 0 bases and J by 2 bases, with 8 bases between them. This CDR3 comprises 15 residues. This CDR3 is CAISESRQGNQPQHF. CDR3 in DNA: TGTGCCATCAGTGAGTCTCGACAGGGCAATCAGCCCCAGCATTTT.

The J gene is TRBJ2-1, the V gene TRBV18; 8 bases match TRBD2. This CDR3 is built from 16 residues. V lost 3 bases and J lost 2; bases outside the gene matches: 6. The germline gives CDR1 KGHSH, CDR2 LQKENI. The CDR3 sequence is CASSPQSGSPYNEQFF. The CDR3 bases are TGTGCCAGCTCACCTCAAAGCGGGAGTCCCTACAATGAGCAGTTCTTC.